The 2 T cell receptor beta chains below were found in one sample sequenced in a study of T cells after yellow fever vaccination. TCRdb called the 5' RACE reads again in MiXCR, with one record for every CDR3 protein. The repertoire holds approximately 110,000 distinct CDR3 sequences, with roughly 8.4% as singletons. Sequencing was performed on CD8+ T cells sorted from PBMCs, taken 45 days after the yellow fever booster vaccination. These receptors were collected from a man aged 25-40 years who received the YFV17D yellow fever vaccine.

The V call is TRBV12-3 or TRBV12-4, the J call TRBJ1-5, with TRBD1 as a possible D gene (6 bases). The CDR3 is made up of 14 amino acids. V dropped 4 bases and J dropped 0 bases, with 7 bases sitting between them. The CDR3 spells CASSWTASNQPQHF. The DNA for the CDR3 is TGTGCCAGCAGTTGGACAGCTAGCAATCAGCCCCAGCATTTT.

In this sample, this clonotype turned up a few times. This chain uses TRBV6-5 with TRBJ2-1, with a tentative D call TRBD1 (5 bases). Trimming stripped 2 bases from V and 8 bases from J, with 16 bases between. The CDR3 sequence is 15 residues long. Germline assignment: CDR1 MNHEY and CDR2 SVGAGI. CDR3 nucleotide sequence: TGTGCCAGCAGTTACCGTGACTTGGGGCCGGATGAGCAGTTCTTC. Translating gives CASSYRDLGPDEQFF.